The 29 T cell receptor beta chains in this list originate from one sample, sequenced in a study of control samples from healthy donors and cancer patients. The table came from immunoSEQ multiplex PCR; TCRdb's copy has only in-frame clones and leaves some out. The table records more than 95,000 clones, more than 75% of them present only once. Sequencing used blood. Receptors originate from a woman in her sixties or seventies in good health.

A single count supports this clone. V is TRBV7-3 and J is TRBJ2-3; perhaps TRBD1 as D (5 bases). Deletions cut 5 bases from V and 2 bases from J, with 11 bases between. Germline values: CDR1 SGHTA, CDR2 FQGTGA. The CDR3 consists of 14 residues. Here the CDR3 DNA reads TGTGCCAGCAGCCCACTGGGGCCCACAGATACGCAGTATTTT. It codes for CASSPLGPTDTQYF.

J is TRBJ1-5 and V is TRBV2; 8 nucleotides match TRBD1. Unmatched junction bases numbered 4, after V lost 8 bases and J lost 1 base. The germline V gene has CDR1 SNHLY and CDR2 FYNNEI. CDR3 length: 14 amino acids. Written as DNA, the CDR3 is TGTGCCAGCCAGGGGGACAGGAGCAATCAGCCCCAGCATTTT. It specifies CASQGDRSNQPQHF.

The chain joins TRBV12-1 to TRBJ1-1; the table's D gene call, TRBD1, was not cross checked with the DNA. TRBV12-1 is classified as a pseudogene. The CDR3 runs to 18 residues. The CDR3 protein is CASSPGRDRGRGGTEAFF. The CDR3 nucleotides read TGTGCCAGCAGCCCAGGGAGGGACAGGGGGCGCGGGGGCACTGAAGCTTTCTTT.

The CDR3 loop is CAISEVTVPYGYTF. Here the CDR3 DNA reads TGTGCCATCAGTGAGGTGACAGTGCCCTATGGCTACACCTTC. The rearrangement uses TRBV10-3 and TRBJ1-2; D possibly corresponds to TRBD1 (5 bases). The CDR3 totals 14 residues. V was pared by 2 bases and J by 4 bases, with 11 bases between. Germline CDR1 reads ENHRY; CDR2 reads SYGVKD.

This clone was picked up a small number of times. The chain couples TRBV2 to TRBJ1-5; TRBD1 agrees at 11 bases. CDR3 length equals 15 residues. Trimming at V came to 5 bases and at J to 9 bases, leaving 9 bases not matched to a gene. The V gene's germline CDR1 is SNHLY and CDR2 FYNNEI. CDR3 bases: TGTGCCAGCAGTCGAGGGACAGGGGGTAGTAGGCCCCAGCATTTT. It is translated as CASSRGTGGSRPQHF.

The chain couples TRBV2 to TRBJ2-3, with TRBD2 identical over 8 bases. In germline, CDR1 is SNHLY, CDR2 FYNNEI. After removal of 2 bases from V and 6 bases from J, the junction contained 10 bases not matched to a gene. The CDR3 consists of 16 residues. The CDR3, as DNA: TGTGCCAGCAGTGAATACGGGCGGGGGGTTGGTGATACGCAGTATTTT. Protein sequence: CASSEYGRGVGDTQYF.

The rearrangement joins TRBV3-1 (or the pseudogene TRBV3-2) to TRBJ1-6; a weak D match, TRBD1 (5 bases). The germline V gene encodes CDR1 LGHDT and CDR2 YNNKEL (reference sequence). V was pared by 2 bases and J by 7 bases, with 9 bases between. This CDR3 has 14 amino acids. CDR3 sequence (DNA): TGTGCCAGCAGCCAACGCGGGGGGAATTCACCCCTCCACTTT. Translation gives CASSQRGGNSPLHF.

This clone showed up just once. V gene TRBV10-1 combines with J gene TRBJ1-1, with 8 bases fitting TRBD1. CDR3 length: 12 amino acids. CDR1 is WNHNN and CDR2 is SYGVQD in the germline V gene (reference sequence). Losses at the gene ends were 3 bases for V and 11 bases for J; bases not matched to a gene: 5. The CDR3 here is CASSEGQGDAFF. The CDR3 DNA reads TGCGCCAGCAGTGAAGGACAGGGTGATGCTTTCTTT.

A word on this clone: Additional DNA sequences in this sample encode the identical CDR3. The gene calls are TRBV5-1 and TRBJ2-7; TRBD1 matches at 11 bases. CDR1 and CDR2 (germline): SGHRS, YFSETQ. The trim removed 3 bases at V and 4 bases at J, leaving 9 bases unmatched. The CDR3 covers 16 residues. This CDR3 is CASSSGGGQGVYEQYF. The DNA for the CDR3 is TGCGCCAGCAGCTCTGGTGGGGGACAGGGGGTTTACGAGCAGTACTTC.

The chain carries TRBV19 and TRBJ1-1; D unclear. V lost 7 bases to trimming and J lost 0 bases, with 9 bases between them. The CDR3 extends over 13 amino acids. Per germline, CDR1 LNHDA and CDR2 SQIVND (reference sequence). The CDR3 nucleotides are TGTGCCAGTAAGCAGTTCATGAACACTGAAGCTTTCTTT. Protein: CASKQFMNTEAFF.

The chain carries TRBV24-1 and TRBJ1-1; a weak D match, TRBD1 (6 bases). CDR1 and CDR2 from the germline V gene are KGHDR and SFDVKD. CDR3 size: 13 residues. Trimming pared 7 bases from V and 6 bases from J, leaving 14 bases between. The CDR3 coding sequence is TGTGCCACCAGGCCTGGATCAGGGGCTGAAGCTTTCTTT. This gives the protein CATRPGSGAEAFF.

The chain is built from TRBV24-1 and TRBJ2-1; 9 bases align to TRBD2. Germline CDR1 reads KGHDR; CDR2 reads SFDVKD. The CDR3 consists of 15 residues. Losses at the gene ends were 6 bases for V and 4 bases for J; bases not matched to a gene: 6. The CDR3 DNA follows: TGTGCCACCAGTAGTGCGACTAGCGGATACAATGAGCAGTTCTTC. As protein: CATSSATSGYNEQFF.

This clone was observed a handful of times. The chain links TRBV19 to TRBJ1-1, with TRBD1 as a possible D gene (6 bases). V was pared by 4 bases and J by 2 bases, with 14 bases between. This CDR3 is 15 amino acids long. Germline lookup yields CDR1 LNHDA and CDR2 SQIVND (reference sequence). The CDR3 reads CASSKGGRLNTEAFF. The CDR3, as DNA: TGTGCCAGTAGTAAGGGGGGGAGGTTAAACACTGAAGCTTTCTTT.

CDR3 amino acids: CASSSRDRGITDTQYF. The CDR3 coding sequence is TGTGCCAGCAGTTCCAGGGACCGGGGTATCACAGATACGCAGTATTTT. The rearrangement links TRBV6-2 or TRBV6-3 to TRBJ2-3; D possibly uses TRBD1 or TRBD2 (5 bases each). CDR3 length equals 16 residues. Trimming removed 4 bases at V and 2 bases at J, with 16 bases between. The V gene's germline CDR1 is MNHEY and CDR2 SVGEGT.

The chain links TRBV2 to TRBJ1-1; the match to TRBD1 covers 8 bases. Germline assignment: CDR1 SNHLY and CDR2 FYNNEI. V shed 7 bases, J shed 10 bases, and the junction held 20 bases outside the gene matches. This CDR3 is built from 16 residues. The CDR3 sequence: CASMLVRPVSGGSAFF. The CDR3 region has the DNA TGTGCCAGCATGTTGGTACGTCCCGTGTCAGGGGGCTCAGCTTTCTTT.

Concerning this clone: Other DNA sequences in the same sample also yield this CDR3. This chain connects TRBV6-5 to TRBJ2-7; perhaps TRBD2 as D (6 bases). Germline loops: CDR1 MNHEY, CDR2 SVGAGI. CDR3 length equals 13 residues. Trimming left V 2 bases short and J 2 bases short, with 7 bases between. CDR3 sequence: CASSYPGAYEQYF. CDR3 DNA sequence: TGTGCCAGCAGTTACCCGGGGGCCTACGAGCAGTACTTC.

This chain uses TRBV7-3 with TRBJ2-3; TRBD1 matches 7 bases. The ends lost 5 bases at V and 3 bases at J; junction bases unmatched: 11. Germline CDR1 reads SGHTA; CDR2 reads FQGTGA. The CDR3 runs to 16 residues. The CDR3 nucleotides are TGTGCCAGCAGCCCGAGAACAGGGGAGTTAACAGATACGCAGTATTTT. Its translation is CASSPRTGELTDTQYF.

The chain employs TRBV7-2 and TRBJ1-3; 7 bases are a match to TRBD1. Germline V CDR1 and CDR2: SGHTA, FQGNSA. V shed 4 bases and J 7 bases; nucleotides not matched to a gene: 1. This CDR3 contains 12 residues. CDR3 residues: CASSSQGNTIYF. For the CDR3, the DNA is TGTGCCAGCAGCTCACAGGGGAACACCATATATTTT.

The rearrangement uses TRBV11-2 and TRBJ1-2; TRBD1 matches 7 bases. Trimming took 5 bases from V and 1 from J; bases not matched to a gene: 10. Germline CDR1 SGHAT, CDR2 FQNNGV. CDR3 length: 16 amino acids. DNA of the CDR3: TGTGCCAGCAGCCCCACGACAGGGATCAATAACTATGGCTACACCTTC. Protein product: CASSPTTGINNYGYTF.

The rearrangement links TRBV6-1 to TRBJ2-5; the match to TRBD1 covers 11 bases. With 2 bases clipped from V and 4 bases from J, the junction kept 9 bases outside the gene matches. The CDR3 sequence is 17 residues long. Per germline, CDR1 MNHNS and CDR2 SASEGT. CDR3 bases: TGTGCCAGCAGTGAAACCGTGGCGGGACAGGGGGTAGAGACCCAGTACTTC. Translated, it gives CASSETVAGQGVETQYF.

V gene TRBV27 combines with J gene TRBJ2-7; D unresolved. CDR1 and CDR2 (germline): MNHEY, SMNVEV (reference sequence). The CDR3 extends over 14 amino acids. V lost 2 bases and J lost 4, with 12 bases in between. As DNA, the CDR3 is TGTGCCAGCAGTTTAGATGGTAGCCTTTACGAGCAGTACTTC. As protein: CASSLDGSLYEQYF.

The chain carries TRBV7-3 and TRBJ1-1, with D perhaps TRBD1 (5 bases). CDR1 is SGHTA and CDR2 is FQGTGA in the germline V gene. V was cut by 3 bases and J by 1 base, with 9 bases left in between. The CDR3 consists of 14 residues. The CDR3 loop is CASSFAGRNTEAFF. The CDR3 DNA reads as TGTGCCAGCAGCTTCGCAGGGAGGAACACTGAAGCTTTCTTT.

This clone appeared a single time. The chain combines TRBV6-6 with TRBJ1-2; D is ambiguous. V lost 3 bases to trimming and J lost 2 bases, with 10 bases between them. The CDR3 has 14 amino acids. Looked up from germline, CDR1 is MNHNY and CDR2 is SVGAGI (reference sequence). The CDR3 here is CASSYAAANYGYTF. In DNA form, the CDR3 reads TGTGCCAGCAGTTATGCGGCGGCAAACTATGGCTACACCTTC.

This clone was detected only once. The rearrangement links TRBV29-1 to TRBJ1-1, with D perhaps TRBD1 (5 bases). Per the germline V gene, CDR1 is SQVTM and CDR2 is ANQGSEA. Trimming removed 4 bases at V and 5 bases at J, with 20 bases between. The CDR3 runs to 15 residues. CDR3 DNA: TGCAGCGTTGGGGGGAGCAGGGTCGATGGGACTGAAGCTTTCTTT. Translated, it gives CSVGGSRVDGTEAFF.

The chain links TRBV10-3 to TRBJ1-2; tentative D call: TRBD1 (5 bases). Trimming removed 6 bases at V and 4 bases at J, with 9 bases between. The CDR3 sequence is 12 residues long. Germline values: CDR1 ENHRY, CDR2 SYGVKD. The CDR3 DNA sequence: TGTGCCATCAGCAGGGAAGGCTATGGCTACACCTTC. Translated: CAISREGYGYTF.

The chain's CDR3 is CASSLGVSDTGELFF. CDR3 in DNA: TGTGCCAGCAGCTTAGGAGTGAGTGACACCGGGGAGCTGTTTTTT. The chain recombines TRBV13 with TRBJ2-2; D is unresolved. The ends were cut back, 0 bases at V and 3 bases at J, with 8 bases in the middle. Germline V gives CDR1 PRHDT, CDR2 FYEKMQ (reference sequence). The CDR3 extends over 15 amino acids.

The gene calls are TRBV6-5 and TRBJ1-1, with D possibly TRBD1 on 5 matching bases. The germline V gene encodes CDR1 MNHEY and CDR2 SVGAGI. The CDR3 loop spans 16 amino acids. Trimming removed 0 bases at V and 6 bases at J, with 17 bases between. CDR3 loop: CASSYSGRDWGAEAFF. For the CDR3, the DNA is TGTGCCAGCAGTTACTCAGGACGGGACTGGGGAGCTGAAGCTTTCTTT.

The rearrangement links TRBV19 to TRBJ2-2; perhaps TRBD2 as D (5 bases). Germline CDR1 reads LNHDA; CDR2 reads SQIVND (reference sequence). The CDR3 is 15 amino acids. With 9 bases removed from V and 1 base from J, the gap between germline ends came to 15 bases. CDR3 nucleotides: TGTGCCAGCCGGACTGAATCTAAGAACACCGGGGAGCTGTTTTTT. This sequence encodes CASRTESKNTGELFF.

The V gene is TRBV5-1, the J gene TRBJ1-2, with D possibly TRBD1 on 5 matching bases. Germline-derived CDR1 and CDR2 are SGHRS and YFSETQ. The CDR3 has 14 amino acids. V was clipped by 4 bases and J by 3 bases, with 13 bases between them. CDR3 protein: CASSVEGTHYGYTF. CDR3 bases: TGCGCCAGCAGCGTGGAGGGGACCCACTATGGCTACACCTTC.